This is a list of T cell receptor beta chains from one sample in a study of human T cells and chemical hapten exposure. One entry per CDR3 protein results from TCRdb running MiXCR on the RACE reads. Of approximately 89,000 distinct CDR3 sequences in the sample, 10% were seen once. The specimen was whole blood, collected in connection with sensitization to the hapten diphenylcyclopropenone (DPC). The receptors were sampled from a woman aged 25-40 years with alopecia areata. Some clones in this sample may be carry-over from other donors' samples. CDR3s include the opening cysteine and the closing phenylalanine or tryptophan. Fields, in order: J gene, V gene, D gene, clone size, CDR3 protein, CDR3 DNA. A D gene is named only where the DNA matches it firmly. Size is omitted from some rows. Given values are once, few, many or a class for expanded clones.

>TRBJ2-7|TRBV11-2|.|many
CASSYRQEGAEQYF
TGTGCCAGCAGCTATCGACAGGAGGGCGCGGAGCAGTACTTC
>TRBJ1-1|TRBV7-2|.|few
CASSAGPFGTEAFF
TGTGCCAGCAGCGCCGGGCCCTTCGGCACTGAAGCTTTCTTT
>TRBJ1-1|TRBV7-9|TRBD1|many
CASSLGTALEAFF
TGTGCCAGCAGCTTGGGGACAGCCCTTGAAGCTTTCTTT
>TRBJ2-2|TRBV28|.|.
CASKKDTANTGELFF
TGTGCCAGCAAAAAGGACACCGCGAACACCGGGGAGCTGTTTTTT
>TRBJ1-1|TRBV5-4|.|many
CASSFSSDTEAFF
TGTGCCAGCAGCTTTTCAAGCGACACTGAAGCTTTCTTT
>TRBJ2-1|TRBV9|TRBD2|few
CASSPSAGYYNEQFF
TGTGCCAGCAGCCCGTCAGCGGGATACTACAATGAGCAGTTCTTC
>TRBJ1-5|TRBV28|.|once
CASSWPVEGQPQHF
TGTGCCAGCAGTTGGCCGGTTGAGGGGCAGCCCCAGCATTTT
>TRBJ2-1|TRBV20-1|TRBD2|few
CSARDPLAGATYNEQFF
TGCAGTGCTAGAGATCCCCTAGCGGGAGCAACCTACAATGAGCAGTTCTTC
>TRBJ2-1|TRBV2|TRBD2|many
CASSEPIAGGNEQFF
TGTGCCAGCAGTGAACCGATAGCGGGAGGAAATGAGCAGTTCTTC
>TRBJ1-1|TRBV25-1|TRBD1|many
CASSGTGGYTEAFF
TGTGCCAGCAGTGGAACAGGGGGCTACACTGAAGCTTTCTTT
>TRBJ2-5|TRBV2|.|few
CASSPTAGETQYF
TGTGCCAGCAGCCCAACCGCGGGGGAGACCCAGTACTTC
>TRBJ1-4|TRBV20-1|TRBD1|many
CSARSGGEKLFF
TGCAGTGCTAGGTCAGGGGGTGAAAAACTGTTTTTT
>TRBJ2-3|TRBV6-2/TRBV6-3|.|many
CASTRQGATFGDTQYF
TGTGCCAGCACCAGGCAAGGGGCGACATTCGGGGATACGCAGTATTTT
>TRBJ2-3|TRBV30|TRBD1|.
CAWSLNPTGFGTDTQYF
TGTGCCTGGAGTTTAAACCCGACAGGGTTCGGCACAGATACGCAGTATTTT
>TRBJ2-7|TRBV29-1|.|many
CSVEDSHSSYEQYF
TGCAGCGTTGAGGACTCGCACAGCTCCTACGAGCAGTACTTC
>TRBJ2-1|TRBV7-9|TRBD2|many
CASSLSSGGYNEQFF
TGTGCCAGCAGCTTGAGTAGCGGGGGCTACAATGAGCAGTTCTTC
>TRBJ2-1|TRBV5-1|.|many
CASSLEGYSYNEQFF
TGCGCCAGCAGCTTGGAGGGATACTCCTACAATGAGCAGTTCTTC
>TRBJ1-2|TRBV10-3|.|.
CAISARPHGYTF
TGTGCCATCAGTGCTCGGCCCCATGGCTACACCTTC
>TRBJ1-1|TRBV19|.|many
CASSPSGRGGTEAFF
TGTGCCAGTAGTCCCAGCGGACGGGGCGGGACTGAAGCTTTCTTT
>TRBJ2-1|TRBV20-1|TRBD2|many
CSARGLGRAYNEQFF
TGCAGTGCTAGAGGATTGGGGAGGGCCTACAATGAGCAGTTCTTC
>TRBJ1-6|TRBV30|.|.
CAWTIWTDNSPLHF
TGTGCCTGGACCATCTGGACAGATAATTCACCCCTCCACTTT
>TRBJ1-5|TRBV6-2/TRBV6-3|.|many
CASSYTGSQPQHF
TGTGCCAGCAGTTACACAGGGTCCCAGCCCCAGCATTTT
>TRBJ1-1|TRBV12-3/TRBV12-4|.|many
CASSWDGLGTEAFF
TGTGCCAGCAGTTGGGACGGGTTGGGCACTGAAGCTTTCTTT
>TRBJ1-4|TRBV7-2|.|.
CASSSGAGEKLFF
TGTGCCAGCAGCTCGGGGGCGGGAGAAAAACTGTTTTTT
>TRBJ2-7|TRBV11-3|.|many
CASSQRGTAYEQYF
TGTGCCAGCAGCCAACGGGGGACAGCCTACGAGCAGTACTTC
>TRBJ1-1|TRBV28|.|.
CASSLLQGRAEAFF
TGTGCCAGCAGTTTACTACAGGGTCGAGCCGAAGCTTTCTTT
>TRBJ2-2|TRBV5-1|.|many
CASSLLGAPIGELFF
TGCGCCAGCAGCTTGTTGGGGGCTCCCATCGGGGAGCTGTTTTTT
>TRBJ1-2|TRBV29-1|TRBD1|many
CSVRTGVDGYTF
TGCAGCGTCCGGACAGGGGTCGATGGCTACACCTTC
>TRBJ2-5|TRBV29-1|TRBD1|many
CSAGEDRVVLGTQYF
TGCAGCGCGGGGGAGGACAGGGTTGTCTTGGGGACCCAGTACTTC
>TRBJ2-5|TRBV7-6|TRBD2|few
CASSLGPREMETQYF
TGTGCCAGCAGCTTAGGTCCGCGGGAGATGGAGACCCAGTACTTC
>TRBJ2-5|TRBV5-1|TRBD2|.
CASSSGTSGTEETQYF
TGCGCCAGCAGCTCGGGGACTAGCGGGACTGAAGAGACCCAGTACTTC
>TRBJ1-5|TRBV7-2|.|.
CASSLGVASNQPQHF
TGTGCCAGCAGCTTAGGTGTGGCCAGCAATCAGCCCCAGCATTTT
>TRBJ1-6|TRBV7-2|.|.
CASSLASTYNSPLHF
TGTGCCAGCAGCTTAGCCAGCACCTATAATTCACCCCTCCACTTT
>TRBJ2-2|TRBV7-9|TRBD1|many
CASSREGAIGELFF
TGTGCCAGCAGCCGAGAGGGGGCTATCGGGGAGCTGTTTTTT
>TRBJ2-3|TRBV12-3/TRBV12-4|.|many
CASSHTPDTQYF
TGTGCCAGCAGCCATACCCCAGATACGCAGTATTTT
>TRBJ2-7|TRBV28|.|many
CASRTSSYEQYF
TGTGCCAGCAGGACAAGTTCCTACGAGCAGTACTTC
>TRBJ2-1|TRBV9|TRBD2|few
CASSPPSGAAYNNEQFF
TGTGCCAGCAGCCCTCCCAGCGGGGCCGCCTATAACAATGAGCAGTTCTTC
>TRBJ1-1|TRBV6-5|TRBD1|many
CASSLDRGNTEAFF
TGTGCCAGCAGTTTGGACAGGGGGAACACTGAAGCTTTCTTT
>TRBJ2-5|TRBV28|.|many
CASSLGTYLQETQYF
TGTGCCAGCAGTCTTGGGACCTACCTCCAAGAGACCCAGTACTTC
>TRBJ2-3|TRBV7-2|.|few
CASSLGFGTDTQYF
TGTGCCAGCAGCTTGGGATTTGGCACAGATACGCAGTATTTT
>TRBJ2-2|TRBV5-1|.|few
CASSFGWGYTGELFF
TGCGCCAGCAGCTTCGGATGGGGGTACACCGGGGAGCTGTTTTTT
>TRBJ2-1|TRBV7-9|TRBD2|.
CASSLAGDYNEQFF
TGTGCCAGCAGCCTAGCGGGGGACTACAATGAGCAGTTCTTC
>TRBJ2-7|TRBV29-1|TRBD2|many
CSVGLAGHYEQYF
TGCAGCGTTGGCCTAGCGGGCCACTACGAGCAGTACTTC
>TRBJ1-2|TRBV12-5|.|many
CASGLDPGVRGYGYTF
TGTGCTAGTGGTTTAGATCCCGGGGTTCGGGGCTATGGCTACACCTTC
>TRBJ2-2|TRBV7-3|.|many
CASSLTGGNTGELFF
TGTGCCAGCAGCTTAACGGGGGGCAACACCGGGGAGCTGTTTTTT
>TRBJ2-5|TRBV20-1|.|.
CSAEVAETQYF
TGCAGTGCGGAGGTCGCAGAGACCCAGTACTTC
>TRBJ2-1|TRBV7-9|TRBD2|.
CASSAGLAGVGEQFF
TGTGCCAGCAGCGCGGGACTAGCGGGGGTGGGTGAGCAGTTCTTC
>TRBJ1-2|TRBV20-1|TRBD1|many
CSARGDSAYGYTF
TGCAGTGCTAGAGGGGACAGTGCCTATGGCTACACCTTC
>TRBJ2-3|TRBV6-1|TRBD2|few
CASSGLAGVPDTQYF
TGTGCCAGCAGTGGACTAGCGGGAGTTCCAGATACGCAGTATTTT
>TRBJ2-5|TRBV20-1|TRBD2|.
CSAPGLPRKTQYF
TGCAGTGCTCCGGGACTACCGAGGAAGACCCAGTACTTC
>TRBJ1-3|TRBV12-5|.|many
CASGLVGGSGNTIYF
TGTGCTAGTGGTTTGGTAGGTGGATCTGGAAACACCATATATTTT
>TRBJ2-3|TRBV10-3|.|many
CAIGGTQDTQYF
TGTGCCATCGGGGGGACCCAGGATACGCAGTATTTT
>TRBJ2-5|TRBV11-1|.|few
CASSPSMGYGETQYF
TGTGCCAGCAGCCCAAGCATGGGTTACGGCGAGACCCAGTACTTC
>TRBJ2-6|TRBV7-2|.|many
CASSQPGLNSGANVLTF
TGTGCCAGCAGTCAGCCGGGACTTAACTCTGGGGCCAACGTCCTGACTTTC
>TRBJ2-2|TRBV12-3/TRBV12-4|.|many
CASITITGELFF
TGTGCCAGCATTACGATTACCGGGGAGCTGTTTTTT
>TRBJ1-1|TRBV15|.|few
CATSRYRDLNTEAFF
TGTGCCACCAGCAGATATCGGGATTTGAACACTGAAGCTTTCTTT
>TRBJ2-3|TRBV20-1|TRBD1|few
CSARDGATGGSDTQYF
TGCAGTGCTAGAGATGGGGCGACAGGGGGATCAGATACGCAGTATTTT
>TRBJ2-1|TRBV9|TRBD2|many
CASSPRSSGGLTNEQFF
TGTGCCAGCAGCCCTCGCTCTAGCGGGGGTCTAACGAATGAGCAGTTCTTC
>TRBJ1-4|TRBV28|.|few
CASSSRWRAEHTTNEKLFF
TGTGCCAGCAGTTCCCGGTGGAGGGCGGAACACACAACTAATGAAAAACTGTTTTTT
>TRBJ1-2|TRBV7-8|.|few
CASSLERIYGYTF
TGTGCCAGCAGCTTAGAACGGATCTATGGCTACACCTTC